Reported below is one T cell receptor beta chain. In the original workflow: Using reference gene primer amplification, nucleated cell counts were estimated. Profiled with immunoSEQ multiplex PCR; TCRdb holds only in-frame clones, not every one. The V and J calls and clone size were taken over from that table, and D and trimming were inferred from the DNA. Of 100,000 to 150,000 clones in the sample, about 80% were seen once. CDR1 and CDR2 (germline): LNHDA, SQIVND (reference sequence). The CDR3 runs 12 residues. Trimming removed 5 bases at V and 10 bases at J, with 14 bases between. This specimen belongs to a study of blood T cell repertoires in COVID-19. Study-wide background: Collection of acute and convalescent COVID-19 samples took place in the United States, Italy and Spain. The analysed material was cDNA or gDNA that came from T cells, B-cell-depleted T cells, or PBMCs.

The specimen was peripheral blood. The chain uses TRBV19 and TRBJ1-1; weak D call: TRBD1 (5 bases). This sequence was found in a woman between 45 and 60 years old with acute or convalescent COVID-19. This chain's CDR3 is CASSGGGWRAFF. The CDR3 nucleotides are TGTGCCAGTAGTGGGGGAGGGTGGCGAGCTTTCTTT. Drawing the rest from reference TRBV19 and TRBJ1-1, the complete variable domain is DGGITQSPKYLFRKEGQNVTLSCEQNLNHDAMYWYRQDPGQGLRLIYYSQIVNDFQKGDIAEGYSVSREKKESFPLTVTSAQKNPTAFYLCASSGGGWRAFFGQGTRLTVV.